This TCR beta chain was profiled in a study of cytomegalovirus exposure and HLA in healthy donors. Study-level points and caveats: Most of the TCR beta V segments (in an earlier analysis) were productive either about 87% or about 30% of the time. Specificity of a few CMV-associated chains for CMV antigens was verified in vitro.

The study ran its PCR with 60 Vbeta and 13 Jbeta primers. Assay: immunoSEQ multiplex PCR; the TCRdb copy retains only in-frame clones and omits some. The sample yields over 60,000 clones, approximately 70% seen once. The CDR3 length is 15 residues. Germline values: CDR1 MNHNS, CDR2 SASEGT. The V gene lost 5 bases and the J gene lost 4 bases, with 17 bases spanning the gap. Remarks on this clone: What it binds is not known.

The sample was PBMCs. The receptor was derived from a male donor in good health and CMV-seropositive. The rearrangement joins TRBV6-1 to TRBJ2-5; maybe TRBD1 (5 bases). Here the CDR3 DNA reads TGTGCCAGCAGTACAAGGGGCTATCCGGTAGAGACCCAGTACTTC. Amino acid sequence: CASSTRGYPVETQYF.